These 27 T cell receptor beta chains were sequenced from one sample in a study of memory CD4+ T cells and cytomegalovirus serostatus (dated by TCRdb to between 2017 and 2020). Library preparation used the immunoSEQ multiplex PCR assay. TCRdb obtained this table from immuneACCESS and retained in-frame rearrangements with V and J assigned. These tables miss some clones; where compared with another copy, unresolved V genes account for less than half of the shortfall, and the remainder is unexplained. The sample records some 50,000 clones, approximately 74% of which are singletons. The ten largest clones take up 1.2% of the sample. A FACSAria II was used to sort memory CD4+ T cells, defined as single viable CD3+CD4+CD8-CD45RO+ cells. Sequences were obtained from memory CD4+ T cells from blood. The receptors originated from an adult in good health and CMV-seropositive.

DNA of the CDR3: TGTGCCAGCAGCTTTTCTGGACAGGGCTCGTTTGAAGCTTTCTTT. This gives the protein CASSFSGQGSFEAFF. V gene TRBV7-3 combines with J gene TRBJ1-1; TRBD1 matches at 8 bases. The CDR3 sequence is 15 residues long. Germline CDR1 is SGHTA and CDR2 is FQGTGA. The J segment lost 7 bases and the V segment lost 3 bases, leaving 10 bases of the junction unmatched.

V is TRBV2 and J is TRBJ2-6; D not certain. Trimming removed 8 bases at V and 0 bases at J, with 8 bases between. Looked up from germline, CDR1 is SNHLY and CDR2 is FYNNEI. The CDR3 loop spans 14 amino acids. The CDR3 DNA is TGTGCCAGCGGAGATAACTCTGGGGCCAACGTCCTGACTTTC. The encoded protein is CASGDNSGANVLTF. Full variable domain (outside the CDR3, taken from reference TRBV2 and TRBJ2-6): EPEVTQTPSHQVTQMGQEVILRCVPISNHLYFYWYRQILGQKVEFLVSFYNNEISEKSEIFDDQFSVERPDGSNFTLKIRSTKLEDSAMYFCASGDNSGANVLTFGAGSRLTVL.

The chain has TRBV19 and TRBJ2-2; D is ambiguous. Trimming left V 1 base short and J 3 bases short, with 9 bases between. In germline, CDR1 is LNHDA, CDR2 SQIVND (reference sequence). The CDR3 spans 15 residues. CDR3 sequence (DNA): TGTGCCAGTAGTATAGGGGGATCCTACACCGGGGAGCTGTTTTTT. Translation gives CASSIGGSYTGELFF.

The count of this clone is one. The chain has TRBV11-3 and TRBJ2-3; 15 bases fit TRBD2. Trimming removed 7 bases from V and 9 bases from J; junction bases left unmatched: 5. This CDR3 spans 14 amino acids. The germline V gene encodes CDR1 SGHNT and CDR2 YENEEA. The chain's CDR3 is CASKRTSGGATQYF. CDR3 in DNA: TGTGCCAGCAAACGGACTAGCGGGGGGGCAACGCAGTATTTT.

V gene TRBV5-1 combines with J gene TRBJ2-1, with TRBD2 matching over 10 bases. The CDR3 length is 15 residues. Trimming took 2 bases from V and 9 from J; bases not matched to a gene: 8. Germline-derived CDR1 and CDR2 are SGHRS and YFSETQ. CDR3 region: CASSFTSGASGEQFF. For the CDR3, the DNA is TGCGCCAGCAGCTTTACTAGCGGGGCCTCGGGTGAGCAGTTCTTC.

J is TRBJ1-1 and V is TRBV15; D is ambiguous. The CDR3 spans 13 residues. Germline lookup yields CDR1 LNHNV and CDR2 YYDKDF (reference sequence). V was trimmed by 0 bases and J by 3 bases, leaving 5 bases between them. The CDR3 coding sequence is TGTGCCACCAGCAGAGATCGTGACACTGAAGCTTTCTTT. As protein: CATSRDRDTEAFF. Using reference TRBV15 and TRBJ1-1 for the parts outside the CDR3, the full variable domain is DAMVIQNPRYQVTQFGKPVTLSCSQTLNHNVMYWYQQKSSQAPKLLFHYYDKDFNNEADTPDNFQSRRPNTSFCFLDIRSPGLGDTAMYLCATSRDRDTEAFFGQGTRLTVV.

The genes are TRBV5-4 and TRBJ2-3; 8 positions agree with TRBD1. Germline V gene sequence: CDR1 SGHNT, CDR2 YYREEE (reference sequence). Trimming at V came to 0 bases and at J to 6 bases, leaving 6 bases not matched to a gene. The CDR3 extends over 15 amino acids. CDR3 DNA sequence: TGTGCCAGCAGCTTGGATAGGACAGGGTCGGATACGCAGTATTTT. As protein: CASSLDRTGSDTQYF.

V gene TRBV6-6 combines with J gene TRBJ1-4; 7 nucleotides line up with TRBD1. J was trimmed by 3 bases and V by 5 bases; bases with no gene match: 9. The germline V gene has CDR1 MNHNY and CDR2 SVGAGI (reference sequence). The CDR3 covers 16 residues. The CDR3 DNA reads TGTGCCAGCAGTACGACAGGGATCGGCGCTAATGAAAAACTGTTTTTT. As protein: CASSTTGIGANEKLFF.

This clone appeared a few times. The chain has TRBV5-1 and TRBJ2-2; 7 bases agree with TRBD1. CDR3 length equals 17 residues. After removal of 4 bases from V and 4 bases from J, the junction contained 13 bases not matched to a gene. The germline V gene encodes CDR1 SGHRS and CDR2 YFSETQ. CDR3 in amino acids: CASSRSMTGSGTGELFF. CDR3 bases: TGCGCCAGCAGCCGGAGTATGACAGGGTCGGGCACCGGGGAGCTGTTTTTT.

V usage is TRBV25-1 and J usage is TRBJ1-2, with 10 bases identical to TRBD1. Germline V gene sequence: CDR1 MGHDK, CDR2 SYGVNS. The J segment lost 3 bases and the V segment lost 4 bases, leaving 8 bases of the junction unmatched. The CDR3 extends over 16 amino acids. CDR3 loop: CASSGETGGVDYGYTF. Here the CDR3 DNA reads TGTGCCAGCAGTGGGGAGACAGGGGGCGTAGACTATGGCTACACCTTC.

The chain uses TRBV5-4 and TRBJ2-5; no definite D call. The V gene lost 0 bases and the J gene lost 2 bases, with 14 bases spanning the gap. From germline, CDR1 is SGHNT and CDR2 YYREEE (reference sequence). The CDR3 is made up of 16 amino acids. CDR3 region: CASSLDDSSSQETQYF. CDR3 nucleotides: TGTGCCAGCAGCTTGGACGATTCGTCATCTCAAGAGACCCAGTACTTC.

The V and J genes are TRBV6-5 and TRBJ1-3; D is ambiguous. Looked up from germline, CDR1 is MNHEY and CDR2 is SVGAGI. The CDR3 loop spans 15 amino acids. Trimming left V 2 bases short and J 2 bases short, with 10 bases between. The CDR3 region has the DNA TGTGCCAGCAGTTACCAAGATGGAGCTGGAAACACCATATATTTT. Translating gives CASSYQDGAGNTIYF.

About this clone itself: Other nucleotide sequences from this sample produce the same CDR3. The rearrangement links TRBV5-6 to TRBJ1-2; no firm D call. Deletions cut 0 bases from V and 11 bases from J, with 17 bases between. The CDR3 runs 14 residues. CDR1 and CDR2 (germline): SGHDT, YYEEEE. CDR3 nucleotides: TGTGCCAGCAGCTTGGCTTTCGGGAATCGTGGTTACACCTTC. This translates into CASSLAFGNRGYTF.

V and J are TRBV5-1 and TRBJ1-3, with TRBD1 matching over 9 bases. The CDR3 spans 16 residues. V shed 1 base and J 6 bases; nucleotides not matched to a gene: 8. Per germline, CDR1 SGHRS and CDR2 YFSETQ. The CDR3 nucleotides read TGCGCCAGCAGCTTGAGGACAGGGGCGAGAGAAAACACCATATATTTT. This encodes CASSLRTGARENTIYF. Combining the CDR3 with reference TRBV5-1 and TRBJ1-3 gives the whole variable domain KAGVTQTPRYLIKTRGQQVTLSCSPISGHRSVSWYQQTPGQGLQFLFEYFSETQRNKGNFPGRFSGRQFSNSRSEMNVSTLELGDSALYLCASSLRTGARENTIYFGEGSWLTVV.

The chain has TRBV7-6 and TRBJ2-7, with 7 bases lining up with TRBD2. The CDR3 totals 13 residues. The germline CDR1 and CDR2 sequences are SGHVS and FNYEAQ. Trimming at V came to 6 bases and at J to 5 bases, leaving 7 bases not matched to a gene. CDR3 coding DNA: TGTGCCAGCAGACTGGGAGGGTCCGACGAGCAGTACTTC. Translation gives CASRLGGSDEQYF. The complete variable domain, with remaining parts taken from reference TRBV7-6 and TRBJ2-7, reads GAGVSQSPRYKVTKRGQDVALRCDPISGHVSLYWYRQALGQGPEFLTYFNYEAQQDKSGLPNDRFSAERPEGSISTLTIQRTEQRDSAMYRCASRLGGSDEQYFGPGTRLTVT.

This clone has only one observation. The V call is TRBV10-2, the J call TRBJ2-7; TRBD1 aligns across 10 bases. V lost 2 bases, J lost 6 bases, and 7 bases stayed unmatched. Germline V gene data show CDR1 as WSHSY and CDR2 as SAAADI. The CDR3 has 15 amino acids. The chain's CDR3 is CASSERTGGVGEQYF. The CDR3 DNA reads TGCGCCAGCAGTGAGAGGACAGGGGGGGTAGGCGAGCAGTACTTC.

A few counts support this clone. The V gene is TRBV2, the J gene TRBJ2-5; TRBD1 matches 9 bases. V dropped 9 bases and J dropped 1; count of bases not matched to a gene: 3. CDR1 is SNHLY, CDR2 FYNNEI, per germline. The CDR3 is 13 residues long. CDR3 DNA sequence: TGTGCCAGGAGGGACAGGGTCCAAGAGACCCAGTACTTC. As protein: CARRDRVQETQYF. The whole variable domain, filled in from reference TRBV2 and TRBJ2-5, reads EPEVTQTPSHQVTQMGQEVILRCVPISNHLYFYWYRQILGQKVEFLVSFYNNEISEKSEIFDDQFSVERPDGSNFTLKIRSTKLEDSAMYFCARRDRVQETQYFGPGTRLLVL.

J is TRBJ1-1 and V is TRBV4-3; D gene ambiguous. The CDR3 has 17 amino acids. CDR1 is LGHNA, CDR2 YSLEER, per germline. V lost 4 bases, J lost 0 bases, and 18 bases lay in between. The CDR3, as DNA: TGCGCCAGCAGCCGCAGAGGTGGGCTGGGCTTGAACACTGAAGCTTTCTTT. Its protein is CASSRRGGLGLNTEAFF.

The rearrangement links TRBV5-1 to TRBJ1-1, with D possibly being TRBD1 (5 bases). This CDR3 has 15 amino acids. V was clipped by 4 bases and J by 1 base, with 14 bases between them. Germline CDR1 is SGHRS and CDR2 is YFSETQ. The CDR3 DNA reads as TGCGCCAGCAGCCGAACAGGTCAGAGGAACACTGAAGCTTTCTTT. Translation gives CASSRTGQRNTEAFF.

CDR3 sequence reads: CASSWAGQDNSPLHF. The DNA for the CDR3 is TGTGCCAGCAGTTGGGCCGGACAGGATAATTCACCCCTCCACTTT. The genes are TRBV5-5 and TRBJ1-6; 7 bases are shared with TRBD1. The V segment lost 5 bases and the J segment 5 bases; nucleotides outside the gene matches: 7. The CDR3 spans 15 residues. The germline V gene has CDR1 SGHKS and CDR2 YYEKEE (reference sequence). Full variable domain (remainder filled in from reference TRBV5-5 and TRBJ1-6): DAGVTQSPTHLIKTRGQQVTLRCSPISGHKSVSWYQQVLGQGPQFIFQYYEKEERGRGNFPDRFSARQFPNYSSELNVNALLLGDSALYLCASSWAGQDNSPLHFGNGTRLTVT.

The gene calls are TRBV7-8 and TRBJ1-5; D ambiguous. This CDR3 has 13 amino acids. Germline-derived CDR1 and CDR2 are SGHVS and FQNEAQ. Trimming pared 4 bases from V and 3 bases from J, leaving 7 bases between. The CDR3 loop reads CASSSWTNQPQHF. CDR3 DNA sequence: TGTGCCAGCAGCTCCTGGACCAATCAGCCCCAGCATTTT.

This rearrangement joins TRBV28 to TRBJ1-2, with 9 bases that match TRBD1. Germline V gives CDR1 MDHEN, CDR2 SYDVKM. The CDR3 covers 15 residues. V dropped 1 base and J dropped 5; count of bases not matched to a gene: 5. CDR3 DNA: TGTGCCAGCAGTTTATTAGGGACAGGGTATTATGGCTACACCTTC. Its protein product is CASSLLGTGYYGYTF.

This clone was detected only a few times. This sequence joins TRBV7-8 and TRBJ2-5, with 7 nucleotides matching TRBD1. The length of the CDR3 is 15 residues. V trimming: 1 base; J trimming: 1 base; junction bases outside the gene matches: 3. In germline, CDR1 is SGHVS, CDR2 FQNEAQ. The CDR3 is CASSLEWDSQETQYF. CDR3 sequence (DNA): TGTGCCAGCAGCTTAGAATGGGACAGCCAAGAGACCCAGTACTTC.

V gene TRBV11-3 combines with J gene TRBJ2-7, with D tentatively TRBD1 or TRBD2 (5 bases each). The V and J ends lost 2 bases and 5 bases respectively, with 10 bases between them. There are 13 residues in the CDR3. CDR1 SGHNT and CDR2 YENEEA come from the germline V gene. DNA of the CDR3: TGTGCCAGCAGCTTATCGGGGCAGGACGAGCAGTACTTC. This translates into CASSLSGQDEQYF.

The rearrangement links TRBV28 to TRBJ1-2; the D is unclear. In germline, CDR1 is MDHEN, CDR2 SYDVKM. The CDR3 is 13 residues long. V lost 6 bases and J lost 8, with 16 bases in between. In DNA, the CDR3 is TGTGCCAGCAGATCCGGGATCTTGAGAGGCTACACCTTC. Its translation is CASRSGILRGYTF.

This chain uses TRBV28 with TRBJ2-3, with a weak D call TRBD2 (5 bases). The ends were cut back, 3 bases at V and 5 bases at J, with 6 bases in the middle. The CDR3 contains 12 residues. Germline V lookup: CDR1 MDHEN, CDR2 SYDVKM. The CDR3 sequence: CASSFGGDTQYF. Written as DNA, the CDR3 is TGTGCCAGCAGTTTTGGAGGAGATACGCAGTATTTT.

In its sample, this clone is medium-sized. V is TRBV6-5 and J is TRBJ2-7; a possible D gene is TRBD1 (6 bases). From germline, CDR1 is MNHEY and CDR2 SVGAGI. V was clipped by 1 base and J by 2 bases, with 15 bases between them. The CDR3 covers 16 residues. The CDR3 here is CASSYFRAGTTYEQYF. The CDR3 DNA reads TGTGCCAGCAGTTACTTCCGGGCAGGGACAACCTACGAGCAGTACTTC.